This T cell receptor beta chain was sequenced in a study of CD8 T cells in Susac syndrome. Germline trimming cut 6 bases from V and 5 bases from J; bases unmatched to any gene: 3. The CDR3 is made up of 14 amino acids. Germline assignment: CDR1 SGDLS and CDR2 YYNGEE. With random hexamers, reverse transcription was performed on roughly 0.5 to 1 ug of RNA. With immunoSEQ multiplex PCR, TCR beta CDR3 was amplified across 54 Vbeta and 13 Jbeta. From the immunoSEQ multiplex PCR reads, TCRdb called clonotypes with MiXCR, one entry per CDR3 protein. The repertoire includes approximately 230,000 distinct CDR3 sequences, just over 90% of them detected once, and roughly 0.072% sits in the top ten.

The sample comprised CD4+ T cells from PBMCs. The clonotype comes from a human donor with multiple sclerosis. The chain couples TRBV9 to TRBJ2-5, with 14 nucleotides matching TRBD2. The CDR3 region has the DNA TGTGCCAGCACCCGGACTAGCGGGGGGGAGACCCAGTACTTC. Translated, it gives CASTRTSGGETQYF.